These 20 T cell receptor beta chains originate from one sample sequenced in a study of CD8+CD57+ T cells in acquired aplastic anemia. CDR3 and TCR beta VDJ profiling relied on a genomic DNA template. TCRdb ran MiXCR on the reads and lists one entry per CDR3 protein. The sample consists of 150,000 to 200,000 distinct CDR3 sequences, around three fifths of them appearing once. Sequencing was carried out using sorted CD4+, CD8+, or CD8+CD57+ T cells (not recorded which) from PBMCs. The receptors here all came from a human donor with severe aplastic anemia or a healthy control (not recorded which).

The chain is built from TRBV27 and TRBJ2-5; D ambiguous. The V end lost 6 bases, the J end lost 4 bases, and 21 bases lay between the germline ends. Germline V CDR1 and CDR2: MNHEY, SMNVEV (reference sequence). CDR3 length equals 16 residues. In DNA, the CDR3 is TGTGCCAGCAGGAATCCTAGGACCCCCTGGGCAGAGACCCAGTACTTC. This codes for CASRNPRTPWAETQYF.

V gene TRBV25-1 combines with J gene TRBJ1-2; TRBD1 is a possible D gene (5 bases). The CDR3 totals 12 residues. Between the trimmed V and J ends, which lost 5 bases and 4 bases, there was a span of 8 bases. Germline assignment: CDR1 MGHDK and CDR2 SYGVNS. The CDR3 sequence: CASSQGRYGYTF. In DNA form, the CDR3 reads TGTGCCAGCAGTCAGGGTCGCTATGGCTACACCTTC.

This clonotype has at least ten counts. The genes are TRBV7-9 and TRBJ1-4; D not certain. Deletions cut 1 base from V and 8 bases from J, with 14 bases between. The germline CDR1 and CDR2 sequences are SEHNR and FQNEAQ (reference sequence). This CDR3 contains 15 residues. The CDR3 region has the DNA TGTGCCAGCAGCTTAGAACAAGGGAAAGGGGAAAAACTGTTTTTT. As protein: CASSLEQGKGEKLFF. Full variable domain (rest looked up from reference TRBV7-9 and TRBJ1-4): DTGVSQNPRHKITKRGQNVTFRCDPISEHNRLYWYRQTLGQGPEFLTYFQNEAQLEKSRLLSDRFSAERPKGSFSTLEIQRTEQGDSAMYLCASSLEQGKGEKLFFGSGTQLSVL.

This rearrangement joins TRBV19 to TRBJ2-1; 8 nucleotides align to TRBD1. The CDR3 covers 16 residues. The V gene's germline CDR1 is LNHDA and CDR2 SQIVND (reference sequence). The V segment lost 5 bases and the J segment 3 bases; nucleotides outside the gene matches: 9. CDR3 nucleotide sequence: TGTGCCAGTAGTCCCCGGGGACAGGTATTCTACAATGAGCAGTTCTTC. This sequence encodes CASSPRGQVFYNEQFF.

J is TRBJ1-6 and V is TRBV11-2; weak D call: TRBD1 (6 bases). CDR3 length: 15 amino acids. V lost 6 bases and J lost 7, with 16 bases in between. Germline V gene lookup returns CDR1 SGHAT and CDR2 FQNNGV. This CDR3 is CASRAQQGWNSPLHF. The CDR3 DNA sequence: TGTGCCAGCAGAGCACAACAGGGATGGAATTCACCCCTCCACTTT.

At least ten counts were recorded for this clonotype. This chain connects TRBV11-1 to TRBJ1-1, with D perhaps matching TRBD1 (5 bases). V lost 3 bases to trimming and J lost 0 bases, with 8 bases between them. The CDR3 runs 14 residues. CDR1 and CDR2 (germline): SGHAT, FQDESV (reference sequence). The CDR3 loop is CASSLDTLNTEAFF. The CDR3 coding sequence is TGTGCCAGCAGCTTGGACACATTGAACACTGAAGCTTTCTTT.

About this clonotype itself: A much larger clone lies one base from this, so it may be a read error. This chain joins TRBV7-9 and TRBJ1-1, with D perhaps matching TRBD1 (5 bases). The length of the CDR3 is 13 residues. V shed 8 bases and J shed 7 bases, with 17 bases lying between them. CDR1 is SEHNR and CDR2 is FQNEAQ in the germline V gene (reference sequence). This chain's CDR3 is CASGHSGPDEAFF. In DNA, the CDR3 is TGTGCCAGCGGACATTCCGGGCCGGATGAAGCTTTCTTT.

The chain employs TRBV20-1 and TRBJ2-1; D is uncertain. Looked up from germline, CDR1 is DFQATT and CDR2 is SNEGSKA (reference sequence). V was cut by 2 bases and J by 5 bases, with 7 bases left in between. The CDR3 runs to 12 residues. CDR3 DNA: TGCAGTGCTAGATTTAGGGACAATGAGCAGTTCTTC. It specifies CSARFRDNEQFF.

This CDR3 is CSAGPSGTGEQFF. The DNA for the CDR3 is TGCAGTGCTGGGCCTAGCGGGACCGGTGAGCAGTTCTTC. V gene TRBV20-1 combines with J gene TRBJ2-1; 9 nucleotides match TRBD2. V was clipped by 5 bases and J by 9 bases; unmatched bases: 8. Germline V gene data show CDR1 as DFQATT and CDR2 as SNEGSKA (reference sequence). The CDR3 is 13 residues long.

CDR3 region: CASSLETGDGYTF. The CDR3 nucleotides are TGTGCCAGCAGCCTGGAGACAGGGGATGGCTACACCTTC. J is TRBJ1-2 and V is TRBV7-8; 8 nucleotides match TRBD1. The CDR3 is 13 amino acids. With 5 bases clipped from V and 6 bases from J, the junction kept 5 bases outside the gene matches. Germline lookup yields CDR1 SGHVS and CDR2 FQNEAQ.

The sample holds one count of this clonotype. DNA for the CDR3: TGTGCCAGTGGGGACAGCTATAGCAATCAGCCCCAGCATTTT. Translating it yields CASGDSYSNQPQHF. This chain uses TRBV19 with TRBJ1-5; the match to TRBD1 covers 7 bases. Looked up from germline, CDR1 is LNHDA and CDR2 is SQIVND (reference sequence). The CDR3 covers 14 residues. Trimming cost V 8 bases and J 0 bases; bases outside gene matches: 4.

V gene TRBV29-1 combines with J gene TRBJ1-4; no clear D gene. The germline V gene encodes CDR1 SQVTM and CDR2 ANQGSEA. V lost 5 bases, J lost 3 bases, and 10 bases lay in between. This CDR3 region has 13 residues. CDR3 amino acids: CSVRESANEKLFF. CDR3 in DNA: TGCAGCGTTCGAGAGTCAGCTAATGAAAAACTGTTTTTT.

The CDR3 DNA reads as TGCGCCAGCTCGCCGGGCAGGGACGATCAGCCCCAGCATTTT. Translation gives CASSPGRDDQPQHF. This rearrangement joins TRBV5-1 to TRBJ1-5; a weak D match, TRBD1 (5 bases). Germline-derived CDR1 and CDR2 are SGHRS and YFSETQ. The CDR3 is made up of 14 amino acids. Trimming took 7 bases from V and 5 from J, leaving 16 bases between them.

The J gene is TRBJ2-5, the V gene TRBV7-3; D is perhaps TRBD2 (6 bases). Looked up from germline, CDR1 is SGHTA and CDR2 is FQGTGA. There are 15 residues in the CDR3. V lost 2 bases and J lost 1, with 11 bases in between. The DNA of the CDR3 is TGTGCCAGCAGCTTAGGGCGCGGGGCCCAAGAGACCCAGTACTTC. The encoded protein is CASSLGRGAQETQYF.

This clonotype was counted between two and nine times. The rearrangement joins TRBV24-1 to TRBJ2-2; 8 nucleotides match TRBD1. CDR3 length: 15 amino acids. CDR1 is KGHDR and CDR2 is SFDVKD in the germline V gene. The V and J ends lost 4 bases and 4 bases, in that order; junction bases with no gene match: 4. CDR3 sequence reads: CATSDRGQSTGELFF. CDR3 bases: TGTGCCACCAGTGACAGGGGGCAGAGCACCGGGGAGCTGTTTTTT.

The chain couples TRBV7-9 to TRBJ2-7; 10 bases line up with TRBD1. This CDR3 is 14 amino acids long. Germline-derived CDR1 and CDR2 are SEHNR and FQNEAQ (reference sequence). V gave up 1 base and J gave up 6 bases; unmatched junction bases: 3. CDR3 amino acids: CASSLVDRGPEQYF. In DNA, the CDR3 is TGTGCCAGCAGCTTAGTCGACAGGGGGCCCGAGCAGTACTTC.

This clonotype was counted only a few times. This sequence joins TRBV7-2 and TRBJ1-6; possible D gene TRBD1, 6 bases. This CDR3 comprises 15 residues. The germline V gene has CDR1 SGHTA and CDR2 FQGNSA. Trimming took off 5 bases at V and 6 bases at J, with 14 bases between the two ends. In nucleotides, the CDR3 is TGTGCCAGCAGCCCACCTGACAGGCCTAATTCACCCCTCCACTTT. It codes for CASSPPDRPNSPLHF.

The chain recombines TRBV15 with TRBJ2-1; 10 nucleotides agree with TRBD2. V dropped 1 base and J dropped 4; count of bases not matched to a gene: 4. Germline V gives CDR1 LNHNV, CDR2 YYDKDF (reference sequence). The CDR3 covers 16 residues. The CDR3 bases are TGTGCCACCAGCAGAGTTCAACTAGCGGGGTACAATGAGCAGTTCTTC. Encoded protein: CATSRVQLAGYNEQFF.

There are many counts of this clonotype. The chain links TRBV12-3 or TRBV12-4 to TRBJ1-1; D is possibly TRBD1 (5 bases). The germline V and J ends were trimmed by 6 bases and 1 base, with 9 bases remaining between them. The CDR3 sequence is 13 residues long. The CDR3, as DNA: TGTGCCAGCAGCCCGGGACCGAACACTGAAGCTTTCTTT. It yields the protein CASSPGPNTEAFF.

In this sample, this clonotype turned up many times. The V call is TRBV2, the J call TRBJ1-2; D remains unclear. Between the trimmed V and J ends, which lost 8 bases and 0 bases, there was a span of 10 bases. The CDR3 has 13 residues. CDR1 is SNHLY, CDR2 FYNNEI, per germline. The CDR3 is CASRASSNYGYTF. The CDR3 DNA reads as TGTGCCAGCCGGGCCAGTTCTAACTATGGCTACACCTTC.